This T cell receptor beta chain emerged from a study of human T cells and chemical hapten exposure. From the RACE reads, TCRdb called clonotypes with MiXCR, one entry per CDR3 protein. The sample gives about 74,000 distinct CDR3 sequences, 25% to 40% of which show up once; approximately 9.1% is in the top ten. This clonotype has more than one count but fewer than ten. Time point: patch test 1, 2 weeks after DPC sensitization. Indicated treatment: therapeutic diphenylcyclopropenone sensitization with weekly scalp DPC. The starting material was whole blood, obtained in connection with sensitization to the hapten diphenylcyclopropenone (DPC). The receptor was derived from a man aged 40-49 years with alopecia areata. Some clones in this sample may be carry-over from other donors' samples.

The CDR3 loop reads CASTGGNNEQFF. The CDR3 nucleotides read TGCGCCAGCACCGGGGGCAACAATGAGCAGTTCTTC. This sequence joins TRBV5-1 and TRBJ2-1, with D perhaps matching TRBD1 or TRBD2 (6 bases each). V gave up 6 bases and J gave up 5 bases, with 9 bases separating them. The CDR3 sequence is 12 residues long. Germline V gives CDR1 SGHRS, CDR2 YFSETQ.